A single sample is the source of the 22 T cell receptor beta chains below, sequenced in a study of cytomegalovirus exposure and HLA in healthy donors. The PCR used 60 Vbeta and 13 Jbeta primers. The protocol was immunoSEQ multiplex PCR, while the TCRdb copy is restricted to in-frame clones and leaves out a portion. The table has 74,000 or so clones, 55% to 80% seen once. The material sequenced was PBMCs. The origin of the receptors is a woman aged 30 to 39 in good health and CMV-seronegative.

This clone was counted only a few times. This chain connects TRBV14 to TRBJ2-5; D is undetermined. Trimming left V 4 bases short and J 2 bases short, with 8 bases between. Germline values: CDR1 SGHDN, CDR2 FVKESK. The CDR3 length is 13 residues. For the CDR3, the DNA is TGTGCCAGCAGCCTAGCCCATCAAGAGACCCAGTACTTC. This translates into CASSLAHQETQYF.

This chain uses TRBV27 with TRBJ1-1; 10 bases are a match to TRBD1. Germline CDR1 is MNHEY and CDR2 is SMNVEV (reference sequence). The CDR3 consists of 13 residues. V lost 5 bases to trimming and J lost 7 bases; unmatched junction nucleotides: 4. This CDR3 reads CASSRGQGDEAFF. In DNA, the CDR3 is TGTGCCAGCAGTAGAGGACAGGGGGATGAAGCTTTCTTT.

On this clone: A much larger clone lies one base from this, so it may be a read error. CDR3 in amino acids: CASSGGARGTEAFF. Written as DNA, the CDR3 is TGTGCCAGCAGTGGAGGGGCGCGAGGCACTGAAGCTTTCTTT. The rearrangement joins TRBV6-5 to TRBJ1-1; perhaps TRBD1 as D (5 bases). V was trimmed by 5 bases and J by 4 bases, leaving 14 bases between them. The CDR3 runs to 14 residues. Looked up from germline, CDR1 is MNHEY and CDR2 is SVGAGI.

The gene calls are TRBV18 and TRBJ1-2; 8 bases fit TRBD1. The J segment lost 3 bases and the V segment lost 2 bases, leaving 11 bases of the junction unmatched. CDR1 is KGHSH, CDR2 LQKENI, per germline. CDR3 length: 17 residues. The DNA for the CDR3 is TGTGCCAGCTCACCATCCCAATTCGGACAGGGAGACTATGGCTACACCTTC. Its protein is CASSPSQFGQGDYGYTF.

J is TRBJ2-2 and V is TRBV28, with 7 bases aligning to TRBD1. Germline V gene data show CDR1 as MDHEN and CDR2 as SYDVKM. The CDR3 has 15 residues. With V trimmed by 6 bases and J by 3 bases, 7 bases remained unmatched. CDR3 bases: TGTGCCAGCAGCTCCCGGACAGGATACACCGGGGAGCTGTTTTTT. This codes for CASSSRTGYTGELFF.

V gene TRBV5-4 combines with J gene TRBJ1-2; D is unresolved. CDR1 is SGHNT, CDR2 YYREEE, per germline (reference sequence). The CDR3 contains 13 residues. The ends were cut back, 4 bases at V and 4 bases at J, with 11 bases in the middle. Written as DNA, the CDR3 is TGTGCCAGCAGCCCAGACACTGTCTATGGCTACACCTTC. Translated: CASSPDTVYGYTF.

This clone was recorded a few times. The V gene is TRBV7-6, the J gene TRBJ1-1; D is perhaps TRBD1 (5 bases). Germline CDR1 reads SGHVS; CDR2 reads FNYEAQ. Trimming took 3 bases from V and 1 from J, leaving 6 bases between them. The CDR3 contains 13 residues. The CDR3 spells CASSFGANTEAFF. The CDR3 DNA is TGTGCCAGCAGCTTTGGGGCGAACACTGAAGCTTTCTTT.

The chain employs TRBV14 and TRBJ2-6; a possible D gene is TRBD2 (6 bases). The CDR3 sequence is 15 residues long. Germline CDR1 SGHDN, CDR2 FVKESK. V gave up 2 bases and J gave up 4 bases, with 9 bases separating them. The CDR3: CASSQRRAGANVLTF. Written as DNA, the CDR3 is TGTGCCAGCAGCCAACGGAGGGCCGGGGCCAACGTCCTGACTTTC.

The chain joins TRBV7-9 to TRBJ1-1; D gene uncertain. CDR1 and CDR2 (germline): SEHNR, FQNEAQ (reference sequence). Trimming removed 4 bases at V and 2 bases at J, with 14 bases between. This CDR3 is 15 amino acids long. The CDR3 DNA reads as TGTGCCAGCAGCTCTACGCCGACACCCAACACTGAAGCTTTCTTT. Encoded protein: CASSSTPTPNTEAFF.

This clone was observed a few times. The chain recombines TRBV28 with TRBJ1-5; tentatively, D is TRBD1 (6 bases). This CDR3 is 14 amino acids long. Germline CDR1 reads MDHEN; CDR2 reads SYDVKM. Trimming took off 6 bases at V and 7 bases at J, with 16 bases between the two ends. CDR3 bases: TGTGCCAGCAGGCCCTCGGGGGGCTTGCAGCCCCAGCATTTT. This codes for CASRPSGGLQPQHF.

The chain is built from TRBV5-4 and TRBJ2-5; TRBD1 matches 12 bases. V shed 4 bases and J 5 bases; nucleotides not matched to a gene: 6. This CDR3 is 15 amino acids long. Germline V gene sequence: CDR1 SGHNT, CDR2 YYREEE (reference sequence). The CDR3 protein is CASSPGTGGGETQYF. The DNA of the CDR3 is TGTGCCAGCAGCCCCGGGACAGGGGGCGGCGAGACCCAGTACTTC.

The J gene is TRBJ2-3, the V gene TRBV7-2, with 8 bases lining up with TRBD2. CDR3 size: 15 residues. V shed 8 bases and J 2 bases; nucleotides not matched to a gene: 9. Germline CDR1 is SGHTA and CDR2 is FQGNSA. CDR3 nucleotides: TGTGCCAGCGTCTTCGGGGGGGGTATCACAGATACGCAGTATTTT. Translation: CASVFGGGITDTQYF.

This chain connects TRBV6-1 to TRBJ1-1; D might be TRBD1 (6 bases). Trimming stripped 1 base from V and 4 bases from J, with 10 bases between. Germline V lookup: CDR1 MNHNS, CDR2 SASEGT. The CDR3 contains 14 residues. As DNA, the CDR3 is TGTGCCAGCAGTGAAGATTTCAGGGGCACTGAAGCTTTCTTT. This encodes CASSEDFRGTEAFF.

This clone was detected once. V is TRBV7-8 and J is TRBJ2-6; D uncertain. Trimming stripped 9 bases from V and 4 bases from J, with 10 bases between. This CDR3 is built from 13 residues. Germline CDR1 reads SGHVS; CDR2 reads FQNEAQ. The CDR3 here is CARETAGANVLTF. DNA for the CDR3: TGTGCCAGGGAGACTGCCGGGGCCAACGTCCTGACTTTC.

This clone has a handful of counts. The chain joins TRBV7-9 to TRBJ2-1; TRBD2 aligns across 8 bases. Trimming at V came to 4 bases and at J to 5 bases, leaving 10 bases not matched to a gene. Germline-derived CDR1 and CDR2 are SEHNR and FQNEAQ (reference sequence). The CDR3 is 16 amino acids. CDR3 sequence (DNA): TGTGCCAGCAGCTCCTCTGAGACTAGCGTCAACAATGAGCAGTTCTTC. Translated, it gives CASSSSETSVNNEQFF.

This chain connects TRBV10-3 to TRBJ2-3, with D possibly being TRBD2 (6 bases). CDR3 length equals 16 residues. Germline V gives CDR1 ENHRY, CDR2 SYGVKD. Trimming cost V 0 bases and J 4 bases, with 14 bases left between them. The CDR3: CAISESTGPGADTQYF. In nucleotides, the CDR3 is TGTGCCATCAGTGAGTCAACAGGACCGGGGGCAGATACGCAGTATTTT.

CDR3: CASSLGGSQGWGTEAFF. The CDR3 DNA sequence: TGTGCCAGCAGCTTAGGAGGATCACAGGGCTGGGGCACTGAAGCTTTCTTT. The chain is built from TRBV7-8 and TRBJ1-1; D possibly corresponds to TRBD1 (6 bases). Trimming took 1 base from V and 4 from J, leaving 19 bases between them. Looked up from germline, CDR1 is SGHVS and CDR2 is FQNEAQ. The length of the CDR3 is 17 residues.

The V call is TRBV11-1, the J call TRBJ2-7; tentative D call: TRBD1 (6 bases). Trimming left V 3 bases short and J 0 bases short, with 15 bases between. Germline CDR1 SGHAT, CDR2 FQDESV (reference sequence). This CDR3 is built from 16 residues. In nucleotides, the CDR3 is TGTGCCAGCAGCTTGTACCGGGACATCCGCTCCTACGAGCAGTACTTC. It specifies CASSLYRDIRSYEQYF.

The chain couples TRBV11-2 to TRBJ2-1, with 7 bases that match TRBD1. CDR3 size: 13 residues. Trimming at V came to 7 bases and at J to 5 bases, leaving 5 bases not matched to a gene. Germline V gene sequence: CDR1 SGHAT, CDR2 FQNNGV. The chain's CDR3 is CASTLDRNNEQFF. CDR3 DNA: TGTGCCAGCACCCTGGACAGGAACAATGAGCAGTTCTTC. Based on the CDR3 plus reference TRBV11-2 and TRBJ2-1, the full variable domain is EAGVAQSPRYKIIEKRQSVAFWCNPISGHATLYWYQQILGQGPKLLIQFQNNGVVDDSQLPKDRFSAERLKGVDSTLKIQPAKLEDSAVYLCASTLDRNNEQFFGPGTRLTVL.

This clone was detected a few times. V usage is TRBV5-1 and J usage is TRBJ2-2; D is uncertain. The CDR3 is 14 amino acids. The germline CDR1 and CDR2 sequences are SGHRS and YFSETQ. V lost 5 bases and J lost 5, with 13 bases in between. The CDR3 loop is CASRGFVETGELFF. The CDR3 coding sequence is TGCGCCAGCAGAGGTTTTGTGGAGACCGGGGAGCTGTTTTTT.

The chain links TRBV6-5 to TRBJ1-1; 7 nucleotides align to TRBD1. V gave up 4 bases and J gave up 4 bases; unmatched junction bases: 6. Germline-derived CDR1 and CDR2 are MNHEY and SVGAGI. CDR3 length: 14 residues. CDR3 sequence: CASSFDRAGTEAFF. CDR3 bases: TGTGCCAGCAGTTTTGACAGGGCCGGCACTGAAGCTTTCTTT.

The chain is built from TRBV5-4 and TRBJ2-7; D possibly corresponds to TRBD2 (6 bases). This CDR3 has 16 amino acids. Trimming left V 4 bases short and J 1 base short, with 18 bases between. Germline V gene sequence: CDR1 SGHNT, CDR2 YYREEE (reference sequence). The DNA of the CDR3 is TGTGCCAGCAGCCCCCGCGGAGGGTCGGGGTCCTACGAGCAGTACTTC. It is translated as CASSPRGGSGSYEQYF. The variable domain in full, with the rest retrieved from reference TRBV5-4 and TRBJ2-7, is ETGVTQSPTHLIKTRGQQVTLRCSSQSGHNTVSWYQQALGQGPQFIFQYYREEENGRGNFPPRFSGLQFPNYSSELNVNALELDDSALYLCASSPRGGSGSYEQYFGPGTRLTVT.